This is a list of T cell receptor beta chains from one sample in a study of spatial heterogeneity in lung cancer. MiXCR was run by TCRdb on the 5' RACE reads, yielding one entry per CDR3 protein. The sample has 30,000 to 40,000 distinct CDR3 sequences, approximately 3.1% seen once. The source material was normal lung tissue next to the tumor, sampled at surgery. The receptor source for this set is a male donor with early-stage non-small cell lung cancer. Both conserved end residues are part of each CDR3. The D gene is left open where the match is weak. Size is stated for part of the rows, as once, few or many counts, or as a class when the clone is expanded.

D	V	size	J	DNA	CDR3
TRBD1	TRBV12-3/TRBV12-4	many	TRBJ2-2	TGTGCCAGCAGTCGAGACAGGGCGGCGGCCGGGGAGCTGTTTTTT	CASSRDRAAAGELFF
NA	TRBV7-6	many	TRBJ1-1	TGTGCCAGCAGCTCGAGGACTGGGACTGAAGCTTTCTTT	CASSSRTGTEAFF
NA	TRBV3-1	many	TRBJ2-3	TGTGCCAGCAGCCCCGAATCCGGGACTTTAGGGGATACGCAGTATTTT	CASSPESGTLGDTQYF
TRBD2	TRBV4-1	many	TRBJ2-3	TGCGCCAGCAGCCAATCCCGGGGGGTCACAGATACGCAGTATTTT	CASSQSRGVTDTQYF
TRBD1	TRBV3-1	many	TRBJ1-6	TGTGCCAGCAGCCGTTTGACAGGGAGCTCCTATAATTCACCCCTCCACTTT	CASSRLTGSSYNSPLHF
TRBD1	TRBV5-1	many	TRBJ2-2	TGCGCCAGCAGCCCGACAGGGGAAGCCGGGGAGCTGTTTTTT	CASSPTGEAGELFF
NA	TRBV2	many	TRBJ2-4	TGTGCCAGCAGCAGACAGGAGTTAGCCAAAAACATTCAGTACTTC	CASSRQELAKNIQYF
TRBD2	TRBV18	many	TRBJ2-2	TGTGCCAGCTCACTCAGCGGGGAGAGCACCGGGGAGCTGTTTTTT	CASSLSGESTGELFF
NA	TRBV2	few	TRBJ2-2	TGTGCCACCTCGCCAGACTACAACACCGGGGAGCTGTTTTTT	CATSPDYNTGELFF
TRBD1	TRBV9	many	TRBJ2-7	TGTGCCAGCAGCGTGGGACCGGGACAGGGCGTTTACGAGCAGTACTTC	CASSVGPGQGVYEQYF
NA	TRBV6-2/TRBV6-3	many	TRBJ1-2	TGTGCCAGCAGTTACGGGAGGGACCGCGGCTACACCTTC	CASSYGRDRGYTF
NA	TRBV6-2/TRBV6-3	many	TRBJ2-2	TGTGCCAGCGGTACCGGGGAGCTGTTTTTT	CASGTGELFF
NA	TRBV14	many	TRBJ2-7	TGTGCCAGCAGCCAAGTCAGCGGTTCCTACGAGCAGTACTTC	CASSQVSGSYEQYF
NA	TRBV25-1	many	TRBJ2-1	TGTGCCAGCAGTCTTAGCAACAATGAGCAGTTCTTC	CASSLSNNEQFF
NA	TRBV28	NA	TRBJ2-3	TGTGCCAGCAGTTTATCCGGACATTTCACAGATACGCAGTATTTT	CASSLSGHFTDTQYF
NA	TRBV2	many	TRBJ1-6	TGTGCCAGCAGTGGATTTGCCTCCTATAATTCACCCCTCCACTTT	CASSGFASYNSPLHF
NA	TRBV18	many	TRBJ2-7	TGTGCCAGCTCCCCCGGGGGTACCTACGAGCAGTACTTC	CASSPGGTYEQYF
NA	TRBV4-1	many	TRBJ2-1	TGCGCCAGCAGCCAAGATCGGACTGGAACTTTGATTGAGCAGTTCTTC	CASSQDRTGTLIEQFF
NA	TRBV29-1	many	TRBJ2-2	TGCAGCGTAGGGACAACGAACACCGGGGAGCTGTTTTTT	CSVGTTNTGELFF
TRBD1	TRBV6-5	many	TRBJ1-4	TGTGCCACCTGGGACAGGGCTAATGAAAAACTGTTTTTT	CATWDRANEKLFF
NA	TRBV20-1	many	TRBJ2-7	TGCAGTGTTTACTCCTACGAGCAGTACTTC	CSVYSYEQYF
NA	TRBV27	many	TRBJ2-3	TGTGCCACCTACCCCCGAGGGGTGACGACGACAGATACGCAGTATTTT	CATYPRGVTTTDTQYF
NA	TRBV6-1	many	TRBJ2-7	TGTGCCAGCGGCCGGGACCCTAGCTCCTACGAGCAGTACTTC	CASGRDPSSYEQYF
NA	TRBV28	many	TRBJ1-2	TGTGCCAGCAGCCTGAGGAGGGGTACCTCCGTCTATGGCTACACCTTC	CASSLRRGTSVYGYTF
NA	TRBV27	many	TRBJ2-5	TGTGCCAGCAGGGGGGGAGGAGAGACCCAGTACTTC	CASRGGGETQYF
NA	TRBV12-3/TRBV12-4	many	TRBJ1-1	TGTGCCAGCAGGTTCATGGGCCACAACACTGAAGCTTTCTTT	CASRFMGHNTEAFF
NA	TRBV28	many	TRBJ2-1	TGTGCCAGCAGTTCCCCTGGCGCATTCAATGAGCAGTTCTTC	CASSSPGAFNEQFF
NA	TRBV6-1	many	TRBJ1-3	TGTGCCAGCCAGCGTGGGGGCTCTGGAAACACCATATATTTT	CASQRGGSGNTIYF
NA	TRBV27	many	TRBJ2-3	TGTGCCAGCAGTTTTCTAAGGGATACGCAGTATTTT	CASSFLRDTQYF
NA	TRBV4-3	many	TRBJ1-2	TGCGCCAGCAGCCCCTCCTACTCAGCAAGCATCGGCTACACCTTC	CASSPSYSASIGYTF
TRBD2	TRBV11-1	many	TRBJ2-2	TGTGCCAGCAGACAAGGACTAGCGGGCAACACCGGGGAGCTGTTTTTT	CASRQGLAGNTGELFF
TRBD1	TRBV5-1	NA	TRBJ1-1	TGCGCCAGCAGCTCACAGGGGATGAACACTGAAGCTTTCTTT	CASSSQGMNTEAFF
NA	TRBV29-1	many	TRBJ1-1	TGCAGCGTTTACGACAGGCAGAACACTGAAGCTTTCTTT	CSVYDRQNTEAFF
NA	TRBV5-1	many	TRBJ1-4	TGCGCCAGCAGCTCAGGGATTACTAATGAAAAACTGTTTTTT	CASSSGITNEKLFF
TRBD2	TRBV7-2	NA	TRBJ2-3	TGTGCCAGCAGCCCGGGACTAGCGGGAACCCAAGCGCAGTATTTT	CASSPGLAGTQAQYF
NA	TRBV15	many	TRBJ1-1	TGTGCCACCAGCAGAGATCATGGGGCGAACACTGAAGCTTTCTTT	CATSRDHGANTEAFF
NA	TRBV6-6	NA	TRBJ2-3	TGTGCAGCCCGGGTTTCTAGCACAGATACGCAGTATTTT	CAARVSSTDTQYF
NA	TRBV5-1	many	TRBJ2-5	TGCGCCAGCAGCCGGTCCGGAGAGGACCAGTACTTC	CASSRSGEDQYF
NA	TRBV28	few	TRBJ2-6	TGTGCCAGCAAAATAGGTACTGGGGCCAACGTCCTGACTTTC	CASKIGTGANVLTF
TRBD2	TRBV11-1	many	TRBJ2-1	TGTGCCAGCAGCAAAATCCGGTCTAGCGGGGTTGAGCAGTTCTTC	CASSKIRSSGVEQFF
NA	TRBV20-1	many	TRBJ1-6	TGCAGTGCTAGTATCGAACCCCTACATAATTCACCCCTCCACTTT	CSASIEPLHNSPLHF
TRBD2	TRBV20-1	many	TRBJ2-1	TGCAGTGCTCCGCCCAATACTAGCGGGAGGCCACTTGCTGGCCTCTTC	CSAPPNTSGRPLAGLF
TRBD1	TRBV14	few	TRBJ1-2	TGTGCCAGCAGCCCCCAGCCCGGGACAGGGGATGGCTACACCTTC	CASSPQPGTGDGYTF
NA	TRBV18	many	TRBJ2-3	TGTGCCAGCTCACCAGAGCTTCGCACAGATACGCAGTATTTT	CASSPELRTDTQYF
NA	TRBV12-3/TRBV12-4	many	TRBJ2-7	TGTGCCAGCAGTTTCGAATACACGTTGAGGGACGAGCAGTACTTC	CASSFEYTLRDEQYF
NA	TRBV7-2	many	TRBJ1-5	TGTGCCAGCAGCTCGGGGTTTAATCAGCCCCAGCATTTT	CASSSGFNQPQHF
TRBD2	TRBV9	many	TRBJ2-3	TGTGCCAGCAGCGTAGCCCAACTAGCGGGAGGAGCAGATACGCAGTATTTT	CASSVAQLAGGADTQYF
NA	TRBV3-1	many	TRBJ1-1	TGTGCCAGCAGCCAAGACTTCTCGAACACTGAAGCTTTCTTT	CASSQDFSNTEAFF
TRBD2	TRBV6-5	many	TRBJ2-1	TGTGCCAGCAAACGGACTAGCGGGGGATACAATGAGCAGTTCTTC	CASKRTSGGYNEQFF
NA	TRBV7-9	many	TRBJ2-4	TGTGCCAGCAGCCGCGTGGGAGAAAACATTCAGTACTTC	CASSRVGENIQYF
NA	TRBV20-1	many	TRBJ1-1	TGCAGTGCTAGAGCCCCCGCAGGGGAAGCTTTCTTT	CSARAPAGEAFF
NA	TRBV2	many	TRBJ1-1	TGTGCCAGCAGGTTGAACACTGAAGCTTTCTTT	CASRLNTEAFF
NA	TRBV6-2/TRBV6-3	many	TRBJ1-4	TGTGCCAGCAGCCACCCCGGGGCGGCGGAAAAACTGTTTTTT	CASSHPGAAEKLFF
TRBD1	TRBV27	many	TRBJ2-7	TGTGCCAGCAGTTCTCCCGGGACAGGTGCCTACGAGCAGTACTTC	CASSSPGTGAYEQYF
NA	TRBV27	many	TRBJ2-1	TGTGCCAGCAGTGTGACCACCGGGACTCCCAATGAGCAGTTCTTC	CASSVTTGTPNEQFF
TRBD1	TRBV12-3/TRBV12-4	many	TRBJ1-2	TGTGCCAGCAGTTTAGATTCGACAGGGGGCGTAAGTGGCTACACCTTC	CASSLDSTGGVSGYTF
NA	TRBV9	many	TRBJ2-2	TGTGCCAGCAGCGGATCAAGCGGGAACACCGGGGAGCTGTTTTTT	CASSGSSGNTGELFF
TRBD2	TRBV19	NA	TRBJ2-1	TGTGCCAGTAGCTGGGGGGGCTCCTACAATGAGCAGTTCTTC	CASSWGGSYNEQFF
TRBD2	TRBV11-2	many	TRBJ2-1	TGTGCCAGCAGCTTAGATTGGGCGGGGGGCTACAATGAGCAGTTCTTC	CASSLDWAGGYNEQFF